The sequence of this T cell receptor beta chain was determined in a study of cytomegalovirus exposure and HLA in healthy donors. Sequencing was performed with immunoSEQ multiplex PCR; in TCRdb, only in-frame clones are kept and a portion is missing. The table lists 55,000 to 70,000 clones, around 93% of them singletons, with approximately 5.3% in the top ten. V shed 0 bases and J shed 3 bases, with 9 bases lying between them. The germline CDR1 and CDR2 sequences are MNHNY and SVGAGI (reference sequence). The CDR3 has 15 residues. From the roughly 110-subject validation cohort, which was separate from the roughly 700-subject first cohort, the donors were drawn.

The clonotype was recovered from a man aged 18 to 30 in good health and CMV-seropositive. The J gene is TRBJ1-5, the V gene TRBV6-6; TRBD1 might be the D (6 bases). Input material: PBMCs. The CDR3 is CASSYSQGTNQPQHF. CDR3 DNA sequence: TGTGCCAGCAGTTACTCACAGGGTACCAATCAGCCCCAGCATTTT.